The 2 T cell receptor beta chains below all came from one sample that was sequenced in a study of T cells in Graves' hyperthyroidism and ophthalmopathy. There were TCR beta CDR3 regions amplified from RNA transcripts. First-round RT-PCR targeting the TCR CDR3 was performed with the HTBI primer set. TCRdb re-analysed the multiplex PCR reads in MiXCR, keeping a single row per CDR3 protein. The table has hundreds of thousands of distinct CDR3 sequences, approximately 20% seen once; the top ten hold roughly 3.5%. Input material: blood. The source of these receptors is a woman between 18 and 29 years old with Graves' hyperthyroidism.

In its sample, this clonotype was seen many times. The chain is built from TRBV7-2 and TRBJ1-1, with 9 bases aligning to TRBD1. Unmatched junction bases numbered 2, after V lost 3 bases and J lost 3 bases. Germline V gene sequence: CDR1 SGHTA, CDR2 FQGNSA. This CDR3 contains 14 residues. The CDR3 DNA follows: TGTGCCAGCAGCTTTTGGACAGGGGACACTGAAGCTTTCTTT. Its protein is CASSFWTGDTEAFF.

This clonotype was counted ten times or more. The chain couples TRBV7-2 to TRBJ1-1; 7 bases are a match to TRBD1. V was pared by 2 bases and J by 0 bases, with 15 bases of the junction left unmatched. Germline values: CDR1 SGHTA, CDR2 FQGNSA. This CDR3 contains 19 residues. CDR3 amino acids: CASSLRPPWTGHMNTEAFF. The CDR3 nucleotides read TGTGCCAGCAGCTTACGCCCACCTTGGACAGGTCACATGAACACTGAAGCTTTCTTT.